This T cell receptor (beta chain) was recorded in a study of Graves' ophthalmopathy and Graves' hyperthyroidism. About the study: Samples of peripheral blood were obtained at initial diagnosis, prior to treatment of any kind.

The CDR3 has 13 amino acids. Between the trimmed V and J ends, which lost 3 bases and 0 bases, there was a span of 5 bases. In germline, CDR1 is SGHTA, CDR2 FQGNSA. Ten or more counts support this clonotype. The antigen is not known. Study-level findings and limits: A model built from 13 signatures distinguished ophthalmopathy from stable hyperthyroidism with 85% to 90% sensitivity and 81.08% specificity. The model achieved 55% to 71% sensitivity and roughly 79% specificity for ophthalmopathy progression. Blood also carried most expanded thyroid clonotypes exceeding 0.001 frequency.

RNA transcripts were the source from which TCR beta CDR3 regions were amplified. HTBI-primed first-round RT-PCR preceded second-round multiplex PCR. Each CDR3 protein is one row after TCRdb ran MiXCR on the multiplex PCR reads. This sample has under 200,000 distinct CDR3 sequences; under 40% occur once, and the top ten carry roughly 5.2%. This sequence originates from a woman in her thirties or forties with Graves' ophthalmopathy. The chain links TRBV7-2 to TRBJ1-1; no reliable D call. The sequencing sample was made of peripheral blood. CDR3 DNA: TGTGCCAGCAGCTTTACTCTGAACACTGAAGCTTTCTTT. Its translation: CASSFTLNTEAFF. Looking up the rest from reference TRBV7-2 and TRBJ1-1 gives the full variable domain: GAGVSQSPSNKVTEKGKDVELRCDPISGHTALYWYRQSLGQGLEFLIYFQGNSAPDKSGLPSDRFSAERTGGSVSTLTIQRTQQEDSAVYLCASSFTLNTEAFFGQGTRLTVV.